A selection of T cell receptor beta chains follows, all from one sample in a study of human T cells and chemical hapten exposure. From the RACE reads, TCRdb called clonotypes with MiXCR, one entry per CDR3 protein. Of under 45,000 distinct CDR3 sequences in the sample, about a tenth were seen once. The source material was whole blood, sampled in connection with sensitization to the hapten diphenylcyclopropenone (DPC). The source is a man aged 45-65 years with alopecia areata. Some clones in this sample may be carry-over from other donors' samples. The CDR3 runs from the conserved cysteine through the conserved F or W. Fields, in order: J gene, V gene, D gene, clone size, CDR3 DNA, CDR3 protein. The D gene is left open where the match is weak. Clone size is given for some rows only: seen once, a few or many times, or a class if the clone is expanded.

J gene: TRBJ2-3
V gene: TRBV20-1
D gene: -
clone size: few
CDR3 DNA: TGCAGTGCTAGGTGGACTGGGCTTGATACGCAGTATTTT
CDR3 protein: CSARWTGLDTQYF

J gene: TRBJ2-2
V gene: TRBV19
D gene: -
clone size: many
CDR3 DNA: TGTGCCAGTAGTACCATTTTCGCGGGTATCGGGGAGCTGTTTTTT
CDR3 protein: CASSTIFAGIGELFF

J gene: TRBJ2-7
V gene: TRBV29-1
D gene: -
clone size: -
CDR3 DNA: TGCAGCGTTAGACGGCCCTCCTACGAGCAGTACTTC
CDR3 protein: CSVRRPSYEQYF

J gene: TRBJ1-5
V gene: TRBV13
D gene: -
clone size: many
CDR3 DNA: TGTGCCAGCAGCTCCGGGGGCCGCAATCAGCCCCAGCATTTT
CDR3 protein: CASSSGGRNQPQHF

J gene: TRBJ1-1
V gene: TRBV6-2/TRBV6-3
D gene: -
clone size: many
CDR3 DNA: TGTGCCAGCCCTTCGCGGGGAAAGGTCACTGAAGCTTTCTTT
CDR3 protein: CASPSRGKVTEAFF

J gene: TRBJ2-5
V gene: TRBV7-2
D gene: -
clone size: many
CDR3 DNA: TGTGCCAGCAGCTTTTCTATCAGAACTTGGTACCAAGAGACCCAGTACTTC
CDR3 protein: CASSFSIRTWYQETQYF

J gene: TRBJ1-2
V gene: TRBV29-1
D gene: -
clone size: many
CDR3 DNA: TGCAGCGTTTCGCCAGCTTCCTATGGCTACACCTTC
CDR3 protein: CSVSPASYGYTF

J gene: TRBJ2-3
V gene: TRBV11-2
D gene: -
clone size: few
CDR3 DNA: TGTGCCAGCAGCTTAGATCCAGATACGCAGTATTTT
CDR3 protein: CASSLDPDTQYF

J gene: TRBJ2-7
V gene: TRBV29-1
D gene: TRBD2
clone size: many
CDR3 DNA: TGCAGCGCTGCTCCTAGCGGAGGGCTCTACGAGCAGTACTTC
CDR3 protein: CSAAPSGGLYEQYF

J gene: TRBJ1-1
V gene: TRBV5-1
D gene: -
clone size: many
CDR3 DNA: TGCGCCAGCAGCTTGGCCCGGGACGGTGAAGCTTTCTTT
CDR3 protein: CASSLARDGEAFF

J gene: TRBJ1-2
V gene: TRBV7-2
D gene: -
clone size: -
CDR3 DNA: TGTGCCAGCAGCCGAACCCAAGGCCGCTACACCTTC
CDR3 protein: CASSRTQGRYTF

J gene: TRBJ1-1
V gene: TRBV11-2
D gene: -
clone size: many
CDR3 DNA: TGTGCCAGCAGCTTAGTATCGGGCACTGAAGCTTTCTTT
CDR3 protein: CASSLVSGTEAFF

J gene: TRBJ2-2
V gene: TRBV12-3/TRBV12-4
D gene: -
clone size: many
CDR3 DNA: TGTGCCAGCAGTTCCGGGAGGGGGCCCGGGGAGCTGTTTTTT
CDR3 protein: CASSSGRGPGELFF

J gene: TRBJ1-2
V gene: TRBV30
D gene: -
clone size: many
CDR3 DNA: TGTGCCTGGAGGAGAGCCCCTAGTAACTATGGCTACACCTTC
CDR3 protein: CAWRRAPSNYGYTF

J gene: TRBJ1-2
V gene: TRBV4-1
D gene: TRBD1
clone size: many
CDR3 DNA: TGCGCCAGCAGCCATGGCCGCGGACAGGACTATGGCTACACCTTC
CDR3 protein: CASSHGRGQDYGYTF